This T cell receptor beta chain comes out of a study of beta chain features in type 1 diabetes. Across the study: Examined across all samples were some 99 million sorted cells. Study-level results: Across all four CD4+ subsets, people with type 1 diabetes showed modestly shorter TCRB CDR3s. It was not settled here whether HLA type affects TCRB rearrangement.

What was sequenced were expressed TCRB transcripts, since all of the isolated RNA had been reverse transcribed. TCRdb keeps only in-frame clones here, not all; method: immunoSEQ multiplex PCR. The sample lists some 700,000 clones, roughly 13% occurring once. Only one heparinised blood draw was taken per donor, and its volume averaged approximately 120 mL. Details on this clone: Its target is not known.

The sample comprised naive CD4+ T cells from blood. The TCR sequence derives from a man between 18 and 35 years old with type 1 diabetes.

CDR3 DNA: TGTGCCAGCAGCTACCAGGCGGGGGAGCAAGAGACCCAGTACTTC. Translated, it gives CASSYQAGEQETQYF. The J gene is TRBJ2-5, the V gene TRBV7-2, with 7 bases lining up with TRBD2. Germline V gene data show CDR1 as SGHTA and CDR2 as FQGNSA. V lost 4 bases to trimming and J lost 2 bases; unmatched junction nucleotides: 7. The length of the CDR3 is 15 residues.